Described below is a single T cell receptor beta chain sequence and its context. The data were produced by immunoSEQ multiplex PCR, yet TCRdb's version contains in-frame clones alone and is incomplete. The sample includes around 250,000 clones, around 87% seen only once; the top ten take more than 2.5%. The entry originates in a study of Ad26.COV2.S vaccination and SARS-CoV-2 variants. About the research overall: The vaccine Ad26.COV2.S was put into the muscle once, or twice with 56 days between.

The CDR3 is 15 residues long. Germline CDR1 ENHRY, CDR2 SYGVKD. Trimming cost V 5 bases and J 5 bases; bases outside gene matches: 6. This sample's treatment: over 15 received Ad26.COV2.S at low or high dose, single or two shots; several received placebo; per-sample allocation not given. Sampling was done on day 63 after the first vaccine or placebo injection. Ad26 vector vaccine expressed Wuhan-strain SARS-CoV-2 spike. The starting material was peripheral blood, obtained in a trial of Ad26.COV2.S vaccine versus placebo. The V call is TRBV10-3, the J call TRBJ2-1; 10 bases are shared with TRBD1. The sequence was collected from a person aged 18 to 59 who received the Ad26.COV2.S COVID-19 vaccine or a placebo. The CDR3 sequence is CAISRQGAQNNEQFF. The DNA of the CDR3 is TGTGCCATCAGTCGACAGGGGGCTCAGAACAATGAGCAGTTCTTC.